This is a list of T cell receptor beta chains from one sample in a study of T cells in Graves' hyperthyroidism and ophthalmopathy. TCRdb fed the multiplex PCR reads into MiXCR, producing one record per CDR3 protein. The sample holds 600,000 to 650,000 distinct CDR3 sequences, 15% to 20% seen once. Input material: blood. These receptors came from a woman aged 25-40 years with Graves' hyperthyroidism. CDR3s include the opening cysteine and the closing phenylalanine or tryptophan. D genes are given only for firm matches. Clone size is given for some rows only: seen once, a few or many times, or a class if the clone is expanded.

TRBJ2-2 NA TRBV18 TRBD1 TGTGCCAGCTCACCACGGACAGGGGCCGACACCGGGGAGCTGTTTTTT CASSPRTGADTGELFF
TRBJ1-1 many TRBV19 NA TGTGCCAGTAGTCACTTTAGGGAGAAAGAGATGAACACTGAAGCTTTCTTT CASSHFREKEMNTEAFF
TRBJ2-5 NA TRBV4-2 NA TGTGCCAGCAGCCAAGAGGGGATAGTAGAGACCCAGTACTTC CASSQEGIVETQYF
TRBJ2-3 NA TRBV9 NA TGTGCCAGCAGCGGTGGGAGCGCCCTGGATACGCAGTATTTT CASSGGSALDTQYF
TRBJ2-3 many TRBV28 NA TGTGCCAGCAGTTTGAGCATAACCCCAGATACGCAGTATTTT CASSLSITPDTQYF
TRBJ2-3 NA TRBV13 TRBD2 TGTGCCAGCAGCAAGCGACTAGCGCCGACAGATACGCAGTATTTT CASSKRLAPTDTQYF
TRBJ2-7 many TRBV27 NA TGTGCCAGCAGTTTAACGGGGGACAGTCTCTCCTACGAGCAGTACTTC CASSLTGDSLSYEQYF
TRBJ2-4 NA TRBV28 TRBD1 TGTGCCAGCAGTCAGGGACAGGGCTTAGCCAAAAACATTCAGTACTTC CASSQGQGLAKNIQYF
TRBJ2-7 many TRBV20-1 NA TGCAGTGCTAGAGATGTTTACCAGAGGTACGAGCAGTACTTC CSARDVYQRYEQYF
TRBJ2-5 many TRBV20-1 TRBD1 TGCAGTGCTAGAGGAGGACAGGGAGTCCAAGAGACCCAGTACTTC CSARGGQGVQETQYF
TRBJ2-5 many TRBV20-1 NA TGCAGTGCTAGATTTTCCGGGAGCGAGACCCAGTACTTC CSARFSGSETQYF
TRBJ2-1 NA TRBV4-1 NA TGCGCCAGCAGCCAGGGAAACCCGGGACCGTGGGATGAGCAGTTCTTC CASSQGNPGPWDEQFF
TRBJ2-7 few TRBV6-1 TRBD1 TGTGCCAGCAGTGAAGTGGGGACAGGGGTCCACGAGCAGTACTTC CASSEVGTGVHEQYF
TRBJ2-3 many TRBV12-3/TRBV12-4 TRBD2 TGTGCCAGCGGAACTAGCGCCGTCCCAGATACGCAGTATTTT CASGTSAVPDTQYF
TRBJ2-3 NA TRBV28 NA TGTGCCAGCGGATATACCGGGGGCAACCCAGATACGCAGTATTTT CASGYTGGNPDTQYF
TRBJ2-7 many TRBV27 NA TGTGCCAGCAGTTTAAGTCAGACCTACGAGCAGTACTTC CASSLSQTYEQYF
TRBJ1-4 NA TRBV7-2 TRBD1 TGTGCCAGCAGCTTACAGTCGACAGGGGGGGAAAAACTGTTTTTT CASSLQSTGGEKLFF
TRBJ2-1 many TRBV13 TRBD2 TGTGCCAGCAGCTTAGCATCGGCTAGCGGGAGGGGTAGGTCCTACAATGAGCAGTTCTTC CASSLASASGRGRSYNEQFF
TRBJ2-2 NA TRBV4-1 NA TGCGCCAGCAGCCAACCCCCGGGAGTGTTTACCGGGGAGCTGTTTTTT CASSQPPGVFTGELFF
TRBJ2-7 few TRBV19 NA TGTGCCAGTGGCAACCGGGACAACTACGAGCAGTACTTC CASGNRDNYEQYF
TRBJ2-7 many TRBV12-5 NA TGTGCTAGTGGTTTGGGTCTAATCTACGAGCAGTACTTC CASGLGLIYEQYF
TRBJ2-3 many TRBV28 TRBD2 TGTGCCAGCAGTTCGATAGCGGGAGTCAAAGATACGCAGTATTTT CASSSIAGVKDTQYF
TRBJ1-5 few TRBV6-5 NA TGTGCCAGCAGTTACGGGGGGTCACCGCCCCAGCATTTT CASSYGGSPPQHF
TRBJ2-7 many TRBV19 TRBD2 TGTGCCAGTAGTATAGCGGGAGGGGCCTACGAGCAGTACTTC CASSIAGGAYEQYF
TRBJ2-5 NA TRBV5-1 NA TGCGCCAGCAGCTTAAATCCGGGACAACAAGAGACCCAGTACTTC CASSLNPGQQETQYF
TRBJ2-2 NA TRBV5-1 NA TGCGCCAGCAGCGACTCCCCCCAGAGCGCGAACACCGGGGAGCTGTTTTTT CASSDSPQSANTGELFF
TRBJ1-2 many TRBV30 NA TGTGCCGGGGGGCGCAGGTACTATGGCTACACCTTC CAGGRRYYGYTF
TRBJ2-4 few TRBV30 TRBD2 TGTGCCTGGAGTGTAACTAGCGGGGTAGCCAAAAACATTCAGTACTTC CAWSVTSGVAKNIQYF